The rows below give T cell receptor beta chains drawn from one sample of a study of T cells in localized non-small cell lung cancer. This table comes from immunoSEQ multiplex PCR, and its TCRdb copy is limited to in-frame clones, with some not included. The sample carries under 50,000 clones, around 83% recorded once. The sequenced sample was PBMCs, obtained before any cancer treatment. Receptors were obtained from a man aged 35-75 years with stage II lung adenocarcinoma. Each CDR3 is given with its conserved first and last residue. The order of the fields is J gene, V gene, CDR3 length, CDR3 protein.

J gene: TRBJ1-6; V gene: TRBV10-3; CDR3 length: 18; CDR3 protein: CAISDPVGSHHDNSPLHF
J gene: TRBJ2-7; V gene: TRBV5-5; CDR3 length: 16; CDR3 protein: CASSQRAGGSSYEQYF
J gene: TRBJ1-1; V gene: TRBV6-1; CDR3 length: 13; CDR3 protein: CASSEEPETEAFF
J gene: TRBJ2-4; V gene: TRBV29-1; CDR3 length: 16; CDR3 protein: CSVEGGAIAAKNIQYF
J gene: TRBJ1-1; V gene: TRBV5-1; CDR3 length: 15; CDR3 protein: CASSLVTSSGGEAFF
J gene: TRBJ1-2; V gene: TRBV18; CDR3 length: 14; CDR3 protein: CASSQEQGDYGYTF
J gene: TRBJ1-5; V gene: TRBV9; CDR3 length: 15; CDR3 protein: CASSLTGGLDQPQHF
J gene: TRBJ2-5; V gene: TRBV9; CDR3 length: 18; CDR3 protein: CASSVQIGGTALQETQYF
J gene: TRBJ1-2; V gene: TRBV6-5; CDR3 length: 11; CDR3 protein: CATDGGYGYTF
J gene: TRBJ2-2; V gene: TRBV9; CDR3 length: 15; CDR3 protein: CASSVETAPTGELFF
J gene: TRBJ2-1; V gene: TRBV4-2; CDR3 length: 11; CDR3 protein: CASSQWNEQFF
J gene: TRBJ1-6; V gene: TRBV12-5; CDR3 length: 16; CDR3 protein: CASGLSWTSYNSPLHF
J gene: TRBJ1-2; V gene: TRBV5-1; CDR3 length: 14; CDR3 protein: CASSLEVIGIGYTF
J gene: TRBJ2-2; V gene: TRBV4-2; CDR3 length: 16; CDR3 protein: CASSHSGRVDTGELFF
J gene: TRBJ1-4; V gene: TRBV5-7; CDR3 length: 15; CDR3 protein: CASSRDEGANEKLFF
J gene: TRBJ2-1; V gene: TRBV28; CDR3 length: 13; CDR3 protein: CASSLTQGNEQFF
J gene: TRBJ1-1; V gene: TRBV9; CDR3 length: 14; CDR3 protein: CASSARGLSTEAFF
J gene: TRBJ1-5; V gene: TRBV27; CDR3 length: 13; CDR3 protein: CASSPQVGQPQHF
J gene: TRBJ1-2; V gene: TRBV19; CDR3 length: 15; CDR3 protein: CASSLSGGAGGGYTF
J gene: TRBJ2-5; V gene: TRBV5-1; CDR3 length: 15; CDR3 protein: CASSLAAQNQETQYF
J gene: TRBJ1-2; V gene: TRBV9; CDR3 length: 15; CDR3 protein: CASSDNQGLGYGYTF
J gene: TRBJ2-3; V gene: TRBV28; CDR3 length: 14; CDR3 protein: CASSPGRITDTQYF
J gene: TRBJ1-2; V gene: TRBV6-6; CDR3 length: 13; CDR3 protein: CASSLGGFDGYTF
J gene: TRBJ1-4; V gene: TRBV6-1; CDR3 length: 13; CDR3 protein: CASMGQENEKLFF
J gene: TRBJ2-5; V gene: TRBV4-1; CDR3 length: 14; CDR3 protein: CASSQEARRETQYF
J gene: TRBJ1-2; V gene: TRBV5-6; CDR3 length: 15; CDR3 protein: CASSPPDRTNYGYTF
J gene: TRBJ2-1; V gene: TRBV27; CDR3 length: 16; CDR3 protein: CASSRRGGATYNEQFF
J gene: TRBJ2-7; V gene: TRBV27; CDR3 length: 15; CDR3 protein: CASSPQTGGGYEQYF
J gene: TRBJ1-3; V gene: TRBV5-1; CDR3 length: 14; CDR3 protein: CASRFGPPGNTIYF
J gene: TRBJ2-3; V gene: TRBV5-1; CDR3 length: 18; CDR3 protein: CASSLGTSGIMARDTQYF
J gene: TRBJ1-2; V gene: TRBV19; CDR3 length: 13; CDR3 protein: CASSGGRLYGYTF
J gene: TRBJ2-3; V gene: TRBV4-2; CDR3 length: 15; CDR3 protein: CASSQAPLNTDTQYF
J gene: TRBJ2-5; V gene: TRBV4-1; CDR3 length: 15; CDR3 protein: CASSQDWRGGETQYF
J gene: TRBJ1-1; V gene: TRBV19; CDR3 length: 11; CDR3 protein: CASSNPSETFF
J gene: TRBJ2-5; V gene: TRBV2; CDR3 length: 14; CDR3 protein: CASSERGEEETQYF
J gene: TRBJ2-6; V gene: TRBV27; CDR3 length: 17; CDR3 protein: CASSPQGQISGANVLTF
J gene: TRBJ2-5; V gene: TRBV5-4; CDR3 length: 14; CDR3 protein: CASSWDPLGETQYF
J gene: TRBJ2-2; V gene: TRBV5-4; CDR3 length: 14; CDR3 protein: CASSPLQNTGELFF
J gene: TRBJ1-5; V gene: TRBV27; CDR3 length: 14; CDR3 protein: CASSFRGTYQPQHF
J gene: TRBJ1-2; V gene: TRBV5-1; CDR3 length: 18; CDR3 protein: CASSLGWGLMRSEGGYTF
J gene: TRBJ2-6; V gene: TRBV9; CDR3 length: 16; CDR3 protein: CASSPRTGLGSNVLTF
J gene: TRBJ1-2; V gene: TRBV11-2; CDR3 length: 11; CDR3 protein: CASSFGVGYTF
J gene: TRBJ1-2; V gene: TRBV30; CDR3 length: 15; CDR3 protein: CAWRRSGAGGYGYTF
J gene: TRBJ2-5; V gene: TRBV6-1; CDR3 length: 15; CDR3 protein: CASSALPGRGETQYF
J gene: TRBJ1-4; V gene: TRBV7-2; CDR3 length: 16; CDR3 protein: CASSNRPGGLGEKLFF
J gene: TRBJ2-7; V gene: TRBV7-6; CDR3 length: 16; CDR3 protein: CASSSRTSGSTYEQYF
J gene: TRBJ2-3; V gene: TRBV19; CDR3 length: 14; CDR3 protein: CASSGGLPTDTQYF
J gene: TRBJ2-1; V gene: TRBV9; CDR3 length: 15; CDR3 protein: CASSVERGTYNEQFF
J gene: TRBJ2-4; V gene: TRBV9; CDR3 length: 15; CDR3 protein: CASSPFEGAKNIQYF
J gene: TRBJ2-4; V gene: TRBV9; CDR3 length: 14; CDR3 protein: CASSPSGSKNIQYF
J gene: TRBJ1-3; V gene: TRBV2; CDR3 length: 11; CDR3 protein: CATTLGNTIYF
J gene: TRBJ2-1; V gene: TRBV5-5; CDR3 length: 11; CDR3 protein: CASSPYNEQFF
J gene: TRBJ1-2; V gene: TRBV30; CDR3 length: 16; CDR3 protein: CAWSVGQGSYNYGYTF
J gene: TRBJ2-6; V gene: TRBV30; CDR3 length: 15; CDR3 protein: CAWGQGSSGANVLTF
J gene: TRBJ2-1; V gene: TRBV28; CDR3 length: 14; CDR3 protein: CASSLGTGYNEQFF
J gene: TRBJ1-5; V gene: TRBV19; CDR3 length: 13; CDR3 protein: CASLDRGQGPQHF
J gene: TRBJ1-3; V gene: TRBV6-6; CDR3 length: 12; CDR3 protein: CASSYGGNTIYF
J gene: TRBJ1-3; V gene: TRBV11-2; CDR3 length: 15; CDR3 protein: CASSLGGGAGNTIYF
J gene: TRBJ1-5; V gene: TRBV7-8; CDR3 length: 19; CDR3 protein: CASSLFAGALNSSMWPQHF